This T cell receptor beta chain appears in the sequencing data of a study of sequential checkpoint blockade in melanoma (dated by TCRdb to between 2018 and 2021). General notes on the study: Using 1:1 randomization, the trial assigned patients either to first-line nivolumab followed by ipilimumab (arm A) or to ipilimumab followed by nivolumab (arm B). Both trial sequences were followed by maintenance nivolumab. What the study reported, not specific to this receptor: Larger, independent patient cohorts are needed to validate the response-prediction model that combines TCR metrics and mutation burden.

CDR1 SQVTM and CDR2 ANQGSEA were looked up in the germline V gene. Inclusive of the bounding cysteine and phenylalanine, the CDR3 is 11 residues long. Just the 33-base CDR3 DNA is kept, in frame starting at base 1. V lost 4 bases and J lost 3 bases; the stretch between them is 5 bases long. The immunoSEQ Assay was used to immunosequence TCRbeta CDR3 regions from genomic DNA. Before high-throughput sequencing, the genomic DNA was amplified using bias-controlled multiplex PCR. On the study's bioinformatics: To quantify the absolute abundance of each unique TCRbeta CDR3 region, the sequences were collapsed and filtered. Clonality, defined as 1 minus Pielou's evenness, was calculated using only productive rearrangements. A previously published method was used to identify clones whose frequencies were significantly greater in on-treatment samples than in baseline samples. TCRdb retrieved this table from immuneACCESS and kept in-frame rearrangements only. Not all clones are present; in checked studies, unresolved V genes account for under half, and no reason is known for the remainder. V, J and clone size were drawn from that table, and D and trimming were deduced from the DNA. The sample table records approximately 31,000 clones; roughly 90% of these occur just once. The ten top clones hold roughly 23% of the sample.

What the treatment or condition label conveys for this sample: randomized to nivolumab then ipilimumab (arm A) or the reverse (arm B). Prior DNA-damaging chemotherapy had not been received by any trial patient. A FACS Aria II flow cytometer was used to sort live CD3+CD8+ cells that were negative for CD19 and CD56 from thawed PBMCs. CheckMate 064, a randomized, open-label phase II trial of sequential checkpoint blockade, was the source of the samples, all of which came from patients with melanoma. Peripheral blood mononuclear cells were collected by leukapheresis, purified using Ficoll-Paque, and frozen in human serum containing around 9.8% DMSO. Immediately after sorting, the purity of the sorted blood CD3+CD8+ cells was confirmed to be >95%, and DNA was then extracted. On this clone itself: What antigen it recognizes has not been identified. The sample holds no much larger clone one base away, and base qualities are not on file.

The rearranged segments are TRBV29-1 and TRBJ2-3, with the D gene not clear enough to name. Material: CD8+ T cells sorted from blood (inferred from file names), obtained from a patient given nivolumab and ipilimumab in sequence. The sequence derives from a human donor with melanoma. The CDR3: CSVGATDTQYF. The DNA sequence is given as TGCAGCGTTGGGGCAACAGATACGCAGTATTTT.